Reported below is one TCR beta chain. The antigen is undetermined. A multiplex PCR was run with 60 Vbeta primers and 13 Jbeta primers. The assay was immunoSEQ multiplex PCR, and TCRdb's table has in-frame clones only and misses some. Found here are about 40,000 clones; the top ten clones hold over 5.5%. V was pared by 0 bases and J by 7 bases, with 8 bases between. This CDR3 is 12 amino acids long. Germline CDR1 and CDR2: SGHNT and YYREEE (reference sequence). This sample is drawn from a study of cytomegalovirus exposure and HLA in healthy donors. General observations from the study: By HLA locus, TCR association rates varied in a later analysis, with DRB1 showing the most and HLA-C the fewest. Relative to the approximately 700-donor mean, N-insertions were reportedly fewer in an Asian-associated ancestry cluster in a later analysis.

The chain employs TRBV5-4 and TRBJ2-7; D remains unclear. The sample comprised PBMCs. The receptor's source is a human donor in good health. The CDR3 region has the DNA TGTGCCAGCAGCTTGGACAGAAAAGAGCAGTACTTC. Its translation: CASSLDRKEQYF. The full variable domain, rest sourced from reference TRBV5-4 and TRBJ2-7, is ETGVTQSPTHLIKTRGQQVTLRCSSQSGHNTVSWYQQALGQGPQFIFQYYREEENGRGNFPPRFSGLQFPNYSSELNVNALELDDSALYLCASSLDRKEQYFGPGTRLTVT.